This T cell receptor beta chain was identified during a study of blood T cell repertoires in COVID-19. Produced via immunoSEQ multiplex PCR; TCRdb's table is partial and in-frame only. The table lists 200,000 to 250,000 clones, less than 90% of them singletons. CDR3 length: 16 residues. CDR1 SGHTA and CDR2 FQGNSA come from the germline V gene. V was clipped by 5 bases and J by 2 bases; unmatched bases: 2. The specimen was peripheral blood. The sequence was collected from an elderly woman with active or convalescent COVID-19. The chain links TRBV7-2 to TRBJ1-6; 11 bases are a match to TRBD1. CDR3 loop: CASSRDRGAYNSPLHF. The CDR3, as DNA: TGTGCCAGCAGCAGGGACAGGGGGGCCTATAATTCACCCCTCCACTTT.